The T cell receptor (beta chain) described here comes from a study of OX40 agonist ivuxolimab in advanced cancers. Clones were read by immunoSEQ multiplex PCR, and TCRdb kept only the in-frame ones, dropping some. The top ten clones hold approximately 19% of a sample with tens of thousands of clones, just over 90% of them seen once. The length of the CDR3 is 16 residues. The V end was cut by 1 base, the J end by 3 bases, with 16 bases between. The germline CDR1 and CDR2 sequences are SGHAT and FQNNGV. The sample in question was CD4+ or CD8+ T cells sorted from blood, obtained in a trial of the OX40 agonist ivuxolimab. The sequence came from an adult with an advanced solid tumor such as melanoma, head and neck, liver or kidney cancer. The rearrangement links TRBV11-2 to TRBJ2-7; a weak D match, TRBD2 (7 bases). The CDR3 sequence: CASSLVGGRTDYEQYF. CDR3 in DNA: TGTGCCAGCAGCTTAGTCGGGGGGCGGACAGACTACGAGCAGTACTTC.